A selection of T cell receptor beta chains follows, all from one sample in a study of metastatic and nonmetastatic thyroid tumors. Via MiXCR, TCRdb re-called the PCR reads. The sample holds 25,000 to 35,000 clones, around 15% seen once. Sequencing used blood. The receptors here all came from a female donor with papillary thyroid cancer or a benign thyroid nodule (not recorded which). Some clones in this sample may be carry-over from other donors' samples. CDR3s include the opening cysteine and the closing phenylalanine or tryptophan. Each record gives: D gene, clone size, V gene, J gene, CDR3 DNA, CDR3 protein. D genes are given only for firm matches. Size values are once, few and many counts, or a class for expanded clones, and some rows have none.

d_call: NA; clone_size: NA; v_call: TRBV10-3; j_call: TRBJ1-1; cdr3_nt: TGTGCCAGACGTCCGCGAGAACGGACTGAAGCTTTCTTT; cdr3_aa: CARRPRERTEAFF
d_call: NA; clone_size: many; v_call: TRBV24-1; j_call: TRBJ2-7; cdr3_nt: TGTGCCACCAGTGAGGAGGGAGCGAAGCAGTACTTC; cdr3_aa: CATSEEGAKQYF
d_call: TRBD2; clone_size: medium-sized; v_call: TRBV28; j_call: TRBJ2-5; cdr3_nt: TGTGCCAGCAGTAGACCGGGACTAGGCGAAGAGACCCAGTACTTC; cdr3_aa: CASSRPGLGEETQYF
d_call: NA; clone_size: many; v_call: TRBV6-1; j_call: TRBJ2-7; cdr3_nt: TGTGCCAGCAGTGGGGGTCAGGGGCAGCTTGGCGAGCAGTACTTC; cdr3_aa: CASSGGQGQLGEQYF
d_call: NA; clone_size: many; v_call: TRBV5-1; j_call: TRBJ2-7; cdr3_nt: TGCGCCAGCAGCTTGGAAATCTTTCGGAGGCAGTACTTC; cdr3_aa: CASSLEIFRRQYF
d_call: NA; clone_size: NA; v_call: TRBV5-5; j_call: TRBJ2-5; cdr3_nt: TGTGCCAGCAGCTTTTCCCTCGTTCAAGAGACCCAGTACTTC; cdr3_aa: CASSFSLVQETQYF
d_call: TRBD1; clone_size: many; v_call: TRBV5-1; j_call: TRBJ1-4; cdr3_nt: TGCGCCAGCAGCATAGGACAGGGTGAAAAACTGTTTTTT; cdr3_aa: CASSIGQGEKLFF
d_call: TRBD2; clone_size: many; v_call: TRBV28; j_call: TRBJ2-1; cdr3_nt: TGTGCCAGCAGTTTGGCTAGCGGCTACAATGAGCAGTTCTTC; cdr3_aa: CASSLASGYNEQFF
d_call: TRBD2; clone_size: NA; v_call: TRBV7-2; j_call: TRBJ2-5; cdr3_nt: TGTGCCAGCATCCCAGGACCGGGAGGGGGGGTGAGCCAGTACTTC; cdr3_aa: CASIPGPGGGVSQYF
d_call: NA; clone_size: few; v_call: TRBV2; j_call: TRBJ2-5; cdr3_nt: TGTGTCAGCAGTGGGGTGACAGGAGAGACCCAGTACTTC; cdr3_aa: CVSSGVTGETQYF
d_call: TRBD1; clone_size: many; v_call: TRBV19; j_call: TRBJ2-7; cdr3_nt: TGTGCCAGTAGTGTCAGGGGGTCCGAGCAGTACTTC; cdr3_aa: CASSVRGSEQYF
d_call: NA; clone_size: few; v_call: TRBV2; j_call: TRBJ2-2; cdr3_nt: TGTGCCAGCAGCGATGGACAGCACACCGTGGAGCTGTTTTTT; cdr3_aa: CASSDGQHTVELFF
d_call: NA; clone_size: medium-sized; v_call: TRBV6-1; j_call: TRBJ1-1; cdr3_nt: TGTGCCAGCAGTTCCCAACCCTTGAACACTGAAGCTTTCTTT; cdr3_aa: CASSSQPLNTEAFF
d_call: TRBD2; clone_size: medium-sized; v_call: TRBV12-3/TRBV12-4; j_call: TRBJ2-7; cdr3_nt: TGTGCCAGCAGCCGGGGACTAGTCGCCTACGAGCAGTACTTC; cdr3_aa: CASSRGLVAYEQYF
d_call: NA; clone_size: medium-sized; v_call: TRBV6-1; j_call: TRBJ1-1; cdr3_nt: TGTGCCAGCAGCGCGCCGGCAACAAGAGAAGCTTTCTTT; cdr3_aa: CASSAPATREAFF
d_call: TRBD2; clone_size: few; v_call: TRBV6-2/TRBV6-3; j_call: TRBJ2-2; cdr3_nt: TGTGCCAGCAGTTACTCTGTCGGGAGGGCCGCCGGGGAGCTGTTTTTT; cdr3_aa: CASSYSVGRAAGELFF
d_call: TRBD1; clone_size: medium-sized; v_call: TRBV28; j_call: TRBJ1-5; cdr3_nt: TGTGCCAGTCGACAGGGTAGTCAGCCCCAGCATTTT; cdr3_aa: CASRQGSQPQHF
d_call: TRBD1; clone_size: many; v_call: TRBV19; j_call: TRBJ2-7; cdr3_nt: TGTGCCAGTAGTCCGTCTATGGACAGGGTAAGCCACGAGCAGTACTTC; cdr3_aa: CASSPSMDRVSHEQYF
d_call: NA; clone_size: many; v_call: TRBV15; j_call: TRBJ2-7; cdr3_nt: TGTGCCACCAGCCTCAACTCAATCCAAGGGGGGCAGTACTTC; cdr3_aa: CATSLNSIQGGQYF
d_call: TRBD1; clone_size: many; v_call: TRBV28; j_call: TRBJ2-7; cdr3_nt: TGTGCCAGCAGTTTGTGGGGACAGGGGGCCTACGAGCAGTACTTC; cdr3_aa: CASSLWGQGAYEQYF
d_call: TRBD1; clone_size: many; v_call: TRBV5-1; j_call: TRBJ2-2; cdr3_nt: TGCGCCAGCAGCAGCCGGACAGGGGCGCGCATACAGTTCACCGGGGAGCTGTTTTTT; cdr3_aa: CASSSRTGARIQFTGELFF
d_call: NA; clone_size: few; v_call: TRBV27; j_call: TRBJ1-2; cdr3_nt: TGTGCCAGCAGTCCCACCACCGGGACTACTAACTATGGCTACACCTTC; cdr3_aa: CASSPTTGTTNYGYTF
d_call: NA; clone_size: many; v_call: TRBV19; j_call: TRBJ2-5; cdr3_nt: TGTGCCAGTAGTATAAGACTAGGGGAGACCCAGTACTTC; cdr3_aa: CASSIRLGETQYF
d_call: NA; clone_size: medium-sized; v_call: TRBV10-2; j_call: TRBJ2-1; cdr3_nt: TGCGCCAGCAGCCCACCGGGACAACGGACTAGTGAGCAGTTCTTC; cdr3_aa: CASSPPGQRTSEQFF
d_call: NA; clone_size: NA; v_call: TRBV5-6; j_call: TRBJ1-5; cdr3_nt: TGTGCCAGCAGCTCGTTCAGGGGTGGGGGCAATCAGCCCCAGCATTTT; cdr3_aa: CASSSFRGGGNQPQHF
d_call: NA; clone_size: many; v_call: TRBV5-1; j_call: TRBJ2-6; cdr3_nt: TGCGCCAGCAGCTTGGCACAGGCTGGGGCCAACGTCCTGACTTTC; cdr3_aa: CASSLAQAGANVLTF
d_call: NA; clone_size: NA; v_call: TRBV6-1; j_call: TRBJ2-7; cdr3_nt: TGTGCCAGCAGTGAAGAACTAGCCATCTACGAGCAGTACTTC; cdr3_aa: CASSEELAIYEQYF
d_call: NA; clone_size: many; v_call: TRBV6-1; j_call: TRBJ1-3; cdr3_nt: TGTGCCAGCAGTGGGGACTCCTCGACCATATATTTT; cdr3_aa: CASSGDSSTIYF
d_call: NA; clone_size: many; v_call: TRBV2; j_call: TRBJ2-5; cdr3_nt: TGTGCCAGCCATGGGCCCGGGCCCTTATCGGAGACCCAGTACTTC; cdr3_aa: CASHGPGPLSETQYF
d_call: NA; clone_size: many; v_call: TRBV20-1; j_call: TRBJ1-2; cdr3_nt: TGCAGTGCCAGGTGGCAGGGGAACTATGGCTACACCTTC; cdr3_aa: CSARWQGNYGYTF
d_call: TRBD1; clone_size: many; v_call: TRBV5-1; j_call: TRBJ1-2; cdr3_nt: TGCGCCAGCAGCTTGTCGGGACAGGGCTATGGCTACACCTTC; cdr3_aa: CASSLSGQGYGYTF
d_call: TRBD1; clone_size: medium-sized; v_call: TRBV6-1; j_call: TRBJ1-4; cdr3_nt: TGTGCCAGCAGACTTACAGGGGGCGGCGAAAAACTGTTTTTT; cdr3_aa: CASRLTGGGEKLFF
d_call: TRBD1; clone_size: NA; v_call: TRBV18; j_call: TRBJ2-2; cdr3_nt: TGTGCCAGCTCACTCCGGACAGGGGGTGACACCGGGGAGCTGTTTTTT; cdr3_aa: CASSLRTGGDTGELFF
d_call: NA; clone_size: once; v_call: TRBV30; j_call: TRBJ2-2; cdr3_nt: TGTGCCGGGCAGGGGGTGGGACTCACCGGGGAGCTGTTTTTT; cdr3_aa: CAGQGVGLTGELFF
d_call: TRBD1; clone_size: once; v_call: TRBV24-1; j_call: TRBJ2-7; cdr3_nt: TGTGCCACAAGTGACTCATCCTTGGGACAGACATCCTACGAGCAGTACTTC; cdr3_aa: CATSDSSLGQTSYEQYF
d_call: NA; clone_size: NA; v_call: TRBV4-1; j_call: TRBJ2-7; cdr3_nt: TGCGCCAGCAGCCAAGTCGGCAGAACGAACGGGGAGCAGTACTTC; cdr3_aa: CASSQVGRTNGEQYF
d_call: NA; clone_size: NA; v_call: TRBV6-2/TRBV6-3; j_call: TRBJ1-5; cdr3_nt: TGTGCCAGCAGCCCCCGTCTGGGGATGAGCAATCAGCCCCAGCATTTT; cdr3_aa: CASSPRLGMSNQPQHF
d_call: TRBD1; clone_size: few; v_call: TRBV6-1; j_call: TRBJ1-2; cdr3_nt: TGTGCCAGCAGTCGGGGGACAGGGTACAACTATGGCTACACCTTC; cdr3_aa: CASSRGTGYNYGYTF
d_call: TRBD2; clone_size: few; v_call: TRBV6-1; j_call: TRBJ2-7; cdr3_nt: TGTGCCAGCCGGGGGGGAGCCTACGAGCAGTACTTC; cdr3_aa: CASRGGAYEQYF
d_call: TRBD2; clone_size: few; v_call: TRBV3-1; j_call: TRBJ2-1; cdr3_nt: TGTGCCAGCAGCCGAGCGTTCCGGGGGGGATCCGATGAGCAGTTCTTC; cdr3_aa: CASSRAFRGGSDEQFF
d_call: TRBD2; clone_size: many; v_call: TRBV6-5; j_call: TRBJ2-2; cdr3_nt: TGTGCCAGCAGTTACCTTCCTAGCGGGCGCCAGCAGACCGGGGAGCTGTTTTTT; cdr3_aa: CASSYLPSGRQQTGELFF
d_call: NA; clone_size: many; v_call: TRBV20-1; j_call: TRBJ1-2; cdr3_nt: TGCAGTGCTAGAACCGGCAGGGGAAACTATGGCTACACCTTC; cdr3_aa: CSARTGRGNYGYTF
d_call: TRBD2; clone_size: many; v_call: TRBV5-4; j_call: TRBJ2-7; cdr3_nt: TGTGCCAGCAGCCCTGGAAGCGGGAGAGGTCGCGAGCAGTACTTC; cdr3_aa: CASSPGSGRGREQYF
d_call: NA; clone_size: NA; v_call: TRBV6-1; j_call: TRBJ1-1; cdr3_nt: TGTGCCAGCAGTCCGCCTTCACTGAACACTGAAGCTTTCTTT; cdr3_aa: CASSPPSLNTEAFF
d_call: NA; clone_size: many; v_call: TRBV4-1; j_call: TRBJ1-5; cdr3_nt: TGCGCCAGCAGCCAAGGGGGGAAGTATAGCAATCAGCCCCAGCATTTT; cdr3_aa: CASSQGGKYSNQPQHF
d_call: TRBD1; clone_size: many; v_call: TRBV6-1; j_call: TRBJ1-6; cdr3_nt: TGTGCCAGCAGTTTTCCAGACAGGGGAAGGTCACCCCTCCACTTT; cdr3_aa: CASSFPDRGRSPLHF
d_call: NA; clone_size: many; v_call: TRBV5-1; j_call: TRBJ2-3; cdr3_nt: TGCGCCAGCAGCTTCGCCAGGGGGGTCACAGATACGCAGTATTTT; cdr3_aa: CASSFARGVTDTQYF
d_call: NA; clone_size: few; v_call: TRBV6-1; j_call: TRBJ1-4; cdr3_nt: TGTGCCAGCTTGAACGCCCAGGGGCAGCAGGGAGGAAAACTGTTTTTT; cdr3_aa: CASLNAQGQQGGKLFF
d_call: TRBD1; clone_size: medium-sized; v_call: TRBV6-1; j_call: TRBJ2-5; cdr3_nt: TGTGCCAGCAGGACCGACAGGGGGATAAGGCAAGAGACCCAGTACTTC; cdr3_aa: CASRTDRGIRQETQYF
d_call: NA; clone_size: many; v_call: TRBV7-2; j_call: TRBJ2-1; cdr3_nt: TGTGCCAGCAGCTTATGGTGGGAATCGGATGAGCAGTTCTTC; cdr3_aa: CASSLWWESDEQFF
d_call: NA; clone_size: NA; v_call: TRBV6-1; j_call: TRBJ2-2; cdr3_nt: TGTGCCAGCAGTACCGGGACCGGGGAGCTGTTTTTT; cdr3_aa: CASSTGTGELFF
d_call: NA; clone_size: NA; v_call: TRBV6-1; j_call: TRBJ1-6; cdr3_nt: TGTGCCAGCAGTCCCTGGGAGGCTTCCTCCAATTCACCCCTCCACTTT; cdr3_aa: CASSPWEASSNSPLHF